This T cell receptor beta chain was identified in a study of T cell responses to AZD1222 COVID-19 vaccine. Notes on the study in general: Vaccine-associated CD4 TCRs spanned spike, dominant at 160-218 and 743-854.

Sequenced by immunoSEQ multiplex PCR; TCRdb stores in-frame clones only, minus some. The sample lists 85,000 to 90,000 clones, under 95% occurring once. The CDR3 covers 14 residues. With 4 bases clipped from V and 7 bases from J, the junction kept 4 bases outside the gene matches. The V gene's germline CDR1 is LGHNA and CDR2 YSLEER. A note on this clone: Its antigen remains unidentified.

This chain joins TRBV4-3 and TRBJ2-2; 9 nucleotides match TRBD1. The sample here was peripheral blood, taken on day 0 of MenACWY control vaccination. This receptor was obtained from an adult in good health. CDR3 bases: TGCGCCAGCAGCCCGGGACAGGGTGTCGGGGAGCTGTTTTTT. As protein: CASSPGQGVGELFF.